The present T cell receptor (beta chain) was sequenced within a study of shared clonotypes between healthy human individuals. Findings and limits, study-wide: Sampling was confined to blood; repertoires within tissues likely differ.

A remark on this clone: Its antigen is as yet unknown.

It was at deep level that the assay was run. Assay used: immunoSEQ multiplex PCR; TCRdb lists only in-frame clones, some missing. This sample has hundreds of thousands of clones, with just over 75% found just once. Trimming took 5 bases from V and 7 from J, leaving 14 bases between them. Per the germline V gene, CDR1 is SEHNR and CDR2 is FQNEAQ (reference sequence). The CDR3 sequence is 13 residues long. The chain has TRBV7-9 and TRBJ2-5; D is undetermined. The TCR sequence derives from a woman aged 40 to 49 in good health. Some clones in this sample may be carry-over from other donors' samples. The sequenced material came from PBMCs. Written as DNA, the CDR3 is TGTGCCAGCAGCCTAAGGGCCTGGGGGACCCAGTACTTC. Encoded protein: CASSLRAWGTQYF.